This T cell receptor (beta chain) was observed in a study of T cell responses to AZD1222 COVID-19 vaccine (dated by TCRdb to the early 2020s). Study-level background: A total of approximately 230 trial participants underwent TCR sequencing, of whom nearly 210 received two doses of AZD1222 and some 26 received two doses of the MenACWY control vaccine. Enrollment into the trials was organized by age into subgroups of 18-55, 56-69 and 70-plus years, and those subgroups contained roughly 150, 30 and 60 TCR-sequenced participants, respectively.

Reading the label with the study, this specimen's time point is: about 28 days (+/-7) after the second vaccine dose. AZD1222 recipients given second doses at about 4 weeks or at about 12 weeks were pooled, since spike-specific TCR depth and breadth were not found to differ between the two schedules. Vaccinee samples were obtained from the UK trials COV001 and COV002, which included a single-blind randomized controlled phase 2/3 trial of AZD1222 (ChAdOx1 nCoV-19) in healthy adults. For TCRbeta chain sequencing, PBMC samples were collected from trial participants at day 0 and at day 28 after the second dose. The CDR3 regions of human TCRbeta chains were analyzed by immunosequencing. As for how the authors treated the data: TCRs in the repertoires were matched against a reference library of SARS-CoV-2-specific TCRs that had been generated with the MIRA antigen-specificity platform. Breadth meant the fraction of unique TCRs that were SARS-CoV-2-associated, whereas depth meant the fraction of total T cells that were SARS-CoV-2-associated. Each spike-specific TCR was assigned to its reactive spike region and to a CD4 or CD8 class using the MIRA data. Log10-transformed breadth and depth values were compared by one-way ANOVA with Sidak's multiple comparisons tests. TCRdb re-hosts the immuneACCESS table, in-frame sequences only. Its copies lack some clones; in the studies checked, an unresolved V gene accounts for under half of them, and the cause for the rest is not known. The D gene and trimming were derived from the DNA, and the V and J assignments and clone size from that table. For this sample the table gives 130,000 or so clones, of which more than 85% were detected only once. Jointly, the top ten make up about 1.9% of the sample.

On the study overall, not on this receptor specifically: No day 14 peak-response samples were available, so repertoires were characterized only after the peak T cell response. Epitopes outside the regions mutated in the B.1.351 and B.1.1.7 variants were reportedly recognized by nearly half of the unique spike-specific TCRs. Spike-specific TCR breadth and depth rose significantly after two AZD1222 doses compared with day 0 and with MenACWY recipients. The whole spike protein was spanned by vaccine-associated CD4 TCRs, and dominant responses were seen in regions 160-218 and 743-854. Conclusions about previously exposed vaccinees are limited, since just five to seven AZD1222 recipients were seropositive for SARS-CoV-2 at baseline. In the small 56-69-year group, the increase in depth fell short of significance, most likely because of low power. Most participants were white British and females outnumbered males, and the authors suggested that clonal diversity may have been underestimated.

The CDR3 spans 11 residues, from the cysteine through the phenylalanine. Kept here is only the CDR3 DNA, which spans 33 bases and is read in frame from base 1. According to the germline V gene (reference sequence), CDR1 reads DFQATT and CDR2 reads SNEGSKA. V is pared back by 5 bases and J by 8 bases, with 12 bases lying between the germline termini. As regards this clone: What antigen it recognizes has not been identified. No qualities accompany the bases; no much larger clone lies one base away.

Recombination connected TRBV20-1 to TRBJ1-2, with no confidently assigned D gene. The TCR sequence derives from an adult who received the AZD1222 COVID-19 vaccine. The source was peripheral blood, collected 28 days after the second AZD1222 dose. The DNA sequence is TGCAGTGCTTCGACCGGCCCGGGCTACACCTTC. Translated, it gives CSASTGPGYTF.